One sample yielded the 20 T cell receptor beta chains listed below, sequenced in a study of shared clonotypes between healthy human individuals. Method: immunoSEQ multiplex PCR; TCRdb's copy keeps in-frame clones and lacks some. The table shows some 1 million clones, with about 70% occurring only once. Specimen: memory CD4+ T cells sorted from blood. Subset noted: CD45RA-negative fraction. These receptors were collected from a man between 18 and 35 years old in good health.

The V gene is TRBV9, the J gene TRBJ1-1; D gene ambiguous. This CDR3 is built from 13 residues. Trimming removed 0 bases from V and 4 bases from J, with 7 bases in between. Germline-derived CDR1 and CDR2 are SGDLS and YYNGEE. CDR3 region: CASSVGTATEAFF. The CDR3 region has the DNA TGTGCCAGCAGCGTAGGTACAGCCACTGAAGCTTTCTTT. Drawing the rest from reference TRBV9 and TRBJ1-1, the complete variable domain is DSGVTQTPKHLITATGQRVTLRCSPRSGDLSVYWYQQSLDQGLQFLIQYYNGEERAKGNILERFSAQQFPDLHSELNLSSLELGDSALYFCASSVGTATEAFFGQGTRLTVV.

The gene calls are TRBV28 and TRBJ1-4; the D gene is possibly TRBD1 (5 bases). The V and J ends lost 5 bases and 7 bases respectively, with 17 bases between them. This CDR3 spans 15 amino acids. The V gene's germline CDR1 is MDHEN and CDR2 SYDVKM. CDR3 protein: CASSNPWGSGEKLFF. CDR3 DNA: TGTGCCAGCAGTAACCCGTGGGGGTCTGGTGAAAAACTGTTTTTT.

The J gene is TRBJ2-7, the V gene TRBV20-1, with 8 bases fitting TRBD1. The germline V gene encodes CDR1 DFQATT and CDR2 SNEGSKA (reference sequence). The J segment lost 5 bases and the V segment lost 4 bases, leaving 1 base of the junction unmatched. CDR3 size: 11 residues. In DNA, the CDR3 is TGCAGTGCTACAGGGGGCGACGAGCAGTACTTC. Protein: CSATGGDEQYF.

This clone appeared a single time. J is TRBJ2-5 and V is TRBV2; 7 nucleotides align to TRBD1. CDR1 SNHLY and CDR2 FYNNEI come from the germline V gene. V gave up 5 bases and J gave up 2 bases; unmatched junction bases: 5. This CDR3 contains 14 residues. The DNA for the CDR3 is TGTGCCAGCAGTCGGGACAGATGGCAAGAGACCCAGTACTTC. Its protein is CASSRDRWQETQYF. The whole variable domain, remainder taken from reference TRBV2 and TRBJ2-5, is EPEVTQTPSHQVTQMGQEVILRCVPISNHLYFYWYRQILGQKVEFLVSFYNNEISEKSEIFDDQFSVERPDGSNFTLKIRSTKLEDSAMYFCASSRDRWQETQYFGPGTRLLVL.

J is TRBJ2-2 and V is TRBV5-1, with D possibly called TRBD1 or TRBD2 (6 bases each). The CDR3 contains 15 residues. The germline V gene encodes CDR1 SGHRS and CDR2 YFSETQ. V was pared by 0 bases and J by 6 bases, with 12 bases between. This chain's CDR3 is CASSLEGGGAGELFF. CDR3 bases: TGCGCCAGCAGCTTGGAGGGGGGAGGAGCCGGGGAGCTGTTTTTT.

This clone was seen more than once but under ten times. The chain is built from TRBV5-5 and TRBJ2-7; a possible D gene is TRBD2 (5 bases). The germline V and J ends were trimmed by 1 base and 6 bases, with 17 bases remaining between them. The CDR3 has 15 amino acids. CDR1 is SGHKS, CDR2 YYEKEE, per germline (reference sequence). CDR3 sequence reads: CASSLNAVAGGEQYF. The CDR3 coding sequence is TGTGCCAGCAGCTTGAATGCGGTGGCGGGTGGCGAGCAGTACTTC.

Here the CDR3 DNA reads TGTGCCAGCAGTGGACGGGTGAACACTGAAGCTTTCTTT. Amino acids: CASSGRVNTEAFF. The chain is built from TRBV7-8 and TRBJ1-1; D gene unclear. CDR1 and CDR2 from the germline V gene are SGHVS and FQNEAQ. This CDR3 has 13 amino acids. V gave up 6 bases and J gave up 0 bases, with 8 bases separating them.

V usage is TRBV2 and J usage is TRBJ1-3, with a possible D match to TRBD1 (6 bases). V was shortened by 2 bases and J by 4 bases, with 15 bases between the two germline ends. Germline V lookup: CDR1 SNHLY, CDR2 FYNNEI. The CDR3 has 16 residues. CDR3 in amino acids: CASSETAGAGGNTIYF. The CDR3 bases are TGTGCCAGCAGTGAAACCGCAGGGGCTGGGGGAAACACCATATATTTT.

The chain joins TRBV10-3 to TRBJ2-5, with D maybe TRBD1 (9 bases). CDR3 length: 15 residues. Per the germline V gene, CDR1 is ENHRY and CDR2 is SYGVKD. Trimming stripped 10 bases from V and 3 bases from J, with 21 bases between. CDR3 amino acids: CASMRGDRAKETQYF. The CDR3 DNA sequence: TGTGCCAGCATGCGGGGGGACAGGGCTAAAGAGACCCAGTACTTC.

The gene calls are TRBV6-1 and TRBJ1-1; 9 nucleotides match TRBD1. Germline values: CDR1 MNHNS, CDR2 SASEGT. Unmatched junction bases numbered 10, after V lost 4 bases and J lost 10 bases. CDR3 size: 14 residues. This CDR3 reads CASSVQGARSVAFF. CDR3 sequence (DNA): TGTGCCAGCAGTGTACAGGGGGCCAGGTCCGTAGCTTTCTTT.

This rearrangement joins TRBV7-9 to TRBJ1-1; TRBD1 matches 8 bases. Germline trimming cut 6 bases from V and 10 bases from J; bases unmatched to any gene: 7. Germline V gene data show CDR1 as SEHNR and CDR2 as FQNEAQ (reference sequence). The CDR3 loop spans 12 amino acids. CDR3 in amino acids: CASRVDRGAAFF. DNA for the CDR3: TGTGCCAGCAGGGTAGACAGGGGAGCAGCTTTCTTT.

This chain links TRBV29-1 with TRBJ2-1; 7 bases line up with TRBD1. Per the germline V gene, CDR1 is SQVTM and CDR2 is ANQGSEA. CDR3 length: 15 residues. Losses at the gene ends were 0 bases for V and 5 bases for J; bases not matched to a gene: 7. The CDR3 DNA reads as TGCAGCGTTGAAGATTCCAGGGGGAATAACAATGAGCAGTTCTTC. This gives the protein CSVEDSRGNNNEQFF.

The chain combines TRBV15 with TRBJ1-2; 9 bases are shared with TRBD1. Germline lookup yields CDR1 LNHNV and CDR2 YYDKDF (reference sequence). The CDR3 loop spans 15 amino acids. Trimming cost V 1 base and J 5 bases; bases outside gene matches: 5. As DNA, the CDR3 is TGTGCCACCAGCAGAGGGGACAGGGTAGGGTATGGCTACACCTTC. Its protein product is CATSRGDRVGYGYTF.

The chain employs TRBV6-5 and TRBJ2-7; D unclear. The CDR3 totals 11 residues. The V gene lost 5 bases and the J gene lost 3 bases, with 5 bases spanning the gap. Germline CDR1 is MNHEY and CDR2 is SVGAGI. CDR3 DNA: TGTGCCAGCAGTAACCTCTACGAGCAGTACTTC. Translation gives CASSNLYEQYF.

With regard to this clone: Other DNA variants within this sample encode the same CDR3. This chain joins TRBV7-8 and TRBJ2-5, with 8 positions matching TRBD2. V shed 5 bases and J 2 bases; nucleotides not matched to a gene: 4. CDR3 length: 14 amino acids. Per germline, CDR1 SGHVS and CDR2 FQNEAQ. CDR3 sequence (DNA): TGTGCCAGCAGCCCCCGGGAGGGGCAAGAGACCCAGTACTTC. Protein sequence: CASSPREGQETQYF. Supplemented by reference TRBV7-8 and TRBJ2-5, the full variable domain reads GAGVSQSPRYKVAKRGQDVALRCDPISGHVSLFWYQQALGQGPEFLTYFQNEAQLDKSGLPSDRFFAERPEGSVSTLKIQRTQQEDSAVYLCASSPREGQETQYFGPGTRLLVL.

The rearrangement uses TRBV6-5 and TRBJ2-7, with TRBD1 matching over 9 bases. Germline CDR1 MNHEY, CDR2 SVGAGI. This CDR3 spans 14 amino acids. The junction had 9 bases not matched to a gene; V was cut back by 6 bases and J by 6 bases. The CDR3 protein is CASRPTGGIGEQYF. The CDR3 coding sequence is TGTGCCAGCAGGCCGACAGGGGGAATTGGCGAGCAGTACTTC.

The chain uses TRBV6-6 and TRBJ1-6; TRBD1 matches 7 bases. CDR1 and CDR2 from the germline V gene are MNHNY and SVGAGI (reference sequence). Unmatched junction bases numbered 5, after V lost 0 bases and J lost 9 bases. The CDR3 is 15 residues long. The CDR3 bases are TGTGCCAGCAGTTACTCGCCAGGGGGGGGTTCACCCCTCCACTTT. As protein: CASSYSPGGGSPLHF.

The V call is TRBV5-4, the J call TRBJ2-1, with 9 positions matching TRBD2. V lost 4 bases to trimming and J lost 4 bases; unmatched junction nucleotides: 9. This CDR3 region has 16 residues. CDR1 and CDR2 from the germline V gene are SGHNT and YYREEE (reference sequence). CDR3 amino acids: CASSQAPAGGYNEQFF. CDR3 nucleotide sequence: TGTGCCAGCAGCCAGGCCCCGGCGGGAGGGTACAATGAGCAGTTCTTC.

The V gene is TRBV6-6, the J gene TRBJ1-2, with D possibly matching TRBD1 (5 bases). Germline CDR1 MNHNY, CDR2 SVGAGI (reference sequence). The CDR3 extends over 13 amino acids. Trimming took off 5 bases at V and 1 base at J, with 8 bases between the two ends. As DNA, the CDR3 is TGTGCCAGCAGTCCGGGGGTTAACTATGGCTACACCTTC. Its protein product is CASSPGVNYGYTF.

The V call is TRBV11-2, the J call TRBJ1-2; D gene unclear. Germline CDR1 SGHAT, CDR2 FQNNGV. V was pared by 0 bases and J by 8 bases, with 19 bases between. This CDR3 spans 16 amino acids. The chain's CDR3 is CASSLDVSGGRRGYTF. CDR3 nucleotides: TGTGCCAGCAGCTTAGATGTCAGTGGAGGCAGAAGGGGCTACACCTTC.